This T cell receptor beta chain was sequenced during a study of cytomegalovirus exposure and HLA in healthy donors. Losses at the gene ends were 7 bases for V and 7 bases for J; bases not matched to a gene: 6. Germline V gene data show CDR1 as LNHDA and CDR2 as SQIVND (reference sequence). The length of the CDR3 is 13 residues. TCRdb's table, derived via immunoSEQ multiplex PCR, lists solely in-frame clones and lacks some. The data contain under 250,000 clones, about 87% of them singletons. The TCR originated in a man aged 18 to 29 in good health and CMV-seronegative. The genes are TRBV19 and TRBJ1-4; 7 bases line up with TRBD1. The sequencing input was PBMCs. The CDR3 is CASNRGVFEKLFF. CDR3 sequence (DNA): TGTGCCAGTAACAGGGGTGTATTTGAAAAACTGTTTTTT.